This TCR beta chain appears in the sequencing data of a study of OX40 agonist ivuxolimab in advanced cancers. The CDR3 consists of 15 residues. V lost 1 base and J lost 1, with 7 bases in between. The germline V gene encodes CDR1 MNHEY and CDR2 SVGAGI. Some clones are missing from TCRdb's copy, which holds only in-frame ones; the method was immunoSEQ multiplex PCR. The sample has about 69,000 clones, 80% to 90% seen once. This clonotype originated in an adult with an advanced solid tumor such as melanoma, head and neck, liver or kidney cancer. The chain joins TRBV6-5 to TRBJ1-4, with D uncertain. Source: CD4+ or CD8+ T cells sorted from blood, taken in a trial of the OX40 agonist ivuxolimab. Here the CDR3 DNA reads TGTGCCAGCAGTTACTGGACGGTAACTAATGAAAAACTGTTTTTT. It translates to CASSYWTVTNEKLFF.